Following are 26 T cell receptor beta chains from one sample sequenced in a study of cytomegalovirus exposure and HLA in healthy donors. With 60 Vbeta and 13 Jbeta primers, the PCR was carried out. Using immunoSEQ multiplex PCR, the repertoire was profiled, and TCRdb retains in-frame clones only, with some absent. The sample has 100,000 to 120,000 clones, approximately 79% seen once. Sequencing was performed on PBMCs. The receptors originated from a man aged 25-40 years in good health and CMV-seropositive.

The chain joins TRBV2 to TRBJ2-3; 8 bases align to TRBD1. Germline CDR1 is SNHLY and CDR2 is FYNNEI. The CDR3 runs 14 residues. Unmatched junction bases numbered 5, after V lost 5 bases and J lost 4 bases. CDR3 DNA: TGTGCCAGCAGTCGACAGGGGAAGGCAGATACGCAGTATTTT. It encodes CASSRQGKADTQYF.

The gene calls are TRBV2 and TRBJ2-1, with D hard to call. The CDR3 consists of 15 residues. Germline V gene sequence: CDR1 SNHLY, CDR2 FYNNEI. V was cut by 10 bases and J by 2 bases, with 18 bases left in between. The CDR3 region is CATTQADLPYNEQFF. DNA for the CDR3: TGTGCCACCACTCAGGCCGATTTACCCTACAATGAGCAGTTCTTC.

V gene TRBV5-1 combines with J gene TRBJ1-2, with no clear D. V was pared by 4 bases and J by 8 bases, with 21 bases between. The CDR3 has 15 residues. Germline V lookup: CDR1 SGHRS, CDR2 YFSETQ. The CDR3 loop reads CASSLYKDAAGGYTF. As DNA, the CDR3 is TGCGCCAGCAGCCTCTACAAGGACGCGGCGGGCGGCTACACCTTC.

This clone has a handful of counts. J is TRBJ1-6 and V is TRBV15, with 9 nucleotides matching TRBD1. Germline loops: CDR1 LNHNV, CDR2 YYDKDF (reference sequence). With 4 bases clipped from V and 5 bases from J, the junction kept 9 bases outside the gene matches. This CDR3 region has 17 residues. As DNA, the CDR3 is TGTGCCACCAGCACGGACTTACAGGGGGCTCATAATTCACCCCTCCACTTT. It translates to CATSTDLQGAHNSPLHF.

The chain uses TRBV2 and TRBJ1-6; TRBD1 matches 7 bases. CDR3 length equals 16 residues. Trimming took 5 bases from V and 2 from J; bases not matched to a gene: 6. The V gene's germline CDR1 is SNHLY and CDR2 FYNNEI. In DNA, the CDR3 is TGTGCCAGCAGTCCACAGGGGCGCGCCTATAATTCACCCCTCCACTTT. Encoded protein: CASSPQGRAYNSPLHF.

The chain recombines TRBV11-2 with TRBJ1-4; D unresolved. Germline values: CDR1 SGHAT, CDR2 FQNNGV. The V and J ends lost 0 bases and 4 bases respectively, with 12 bases between them. CDR3 length: 16 amino acids. This chain's CDR3 is CASSLDYELFNEKLFF. The CDR3 DNA follows: TGTGCCAGCAGCTTAGATTACGAACTGTTTAATGAAAAACTGTTTTTT.

V usage is TRBV5-4 and J usage is TRBJ2-2, with 10 bases lining up with TRBD2. This CDR3 has 17 residues. The V segment lost 4 bases and the J segment 2 bases; nucleotides outside the gene matches: 8. CDR1 is SGHNT, CDR2 YYREEE, per germline (reference sequence). The CDR3 DNA sequence: TGTGCCAGCAGCGGAGCTCCTAGCGGGGGAAACACCGGGGAGCTGTTTTTT. Amino acid sequence: CASSGAPSGGNTGELFF.

The chain has TRBV7-6 and TRBJ2-3; 7 bases fit TRBD1. V dropped 0 bases and J dropped 1; count of bases not matched to a gene: 4. The CDR3 sequence is 16 residues long. Germline CDR1 and CDR2: SGHVS and FNYEAQ. The CDR3 here is CASSLADRARTDTQYF. The CDR3 bases are TGTGCCAGCAGCTTAGCAGACAGGGCCCGCACAGATACGCAGTATTTT.

The J gene is TRBJ1-2, the V gene TRBV19, with TRBD1 as a possible D gene (5 bases). This CDR3 has 13 amino acids. V was clipped by 7 bases and J by 4 bases, with 13 bases between them. Germline assignment: CDR1 LNHDA and CDR2 SQIVND (reference sequence). This CDR3 reads CASMQGRGYGYTF. The DNA of the CDR3 is TGTGCCAGTATGCAGGGAAGGGGCTATGGCTACACCTTC. Combining the CDR3 with reference TRBV19 and TRBJ1-2 gives the whole variable domain DGGITQSPKYLFRKEGQNVTLSCEQNLNHDAMYWYRQDPGQGLRLIYYSQIVNDFQKGDIAEGYSVSREKKESFPLTVTSAQKNPTAFYLCASMQGRGYGYTFGSGTRLTVV.

J is TRBJ1-2 and V is TRBV9, with D tentatively TRBD1 (6 bases). The CDR3 has 13 residues. The V gene's germline CDR1 is SGDLS and CDR2 YYNGEE. The V gene lost 0 bases and the J gene lost 5 bases, with 8 bases spanning the gap. The CDR3 DNA is TGTGCCAGCAGCGTAGACAGGGTATATGGCTACACCTTC. Translating it yields CASSVDRVYGYTF.

The chain links TRBV5-4 to TRBJ2-5, with 8 nucleotides matching TRBD1. The CDR3 has 13 residues. The V gene end was trimmed by 4 bases and the J gene end by 4 bases; junction bases not matched to a gene: 3. CDR1 is SGHNT, CDR2 YYREEE, per germline (reference sequence). The CDR3 nucleotides read TGTGCCAGCAGCCAGGACAGGGCAGAGACCCAGTACTTC. Protein sequence: CASSQDRAETQYF.

The chain uses TRBV5-1 and TRBJ2-2, with D tentatively TRBD2 (5 bases). This CDR3 spans 15 amino acids. Trimming shortened V by 0 bases and J by 5 bases, and 11 bases separated the two germline ends. Germline V gene sequence: CDR1 SGHRS, CDR2 YFSETQ. In DNA, the CDR3 is TGCGCCAGCAGCTTGGGAGGGAAGAGGACCGGGGAGCTGTTTTTT. Translated, it gives CASSLGGKRTGELFF.

This rearrangement joins TRBV11-2 to TRBJ2-2; 7 positions match TRBD1. TRBJ1-3 explains the end of the DNA better; the J call may be wrong. The CDR3 runs to 13 residues. The V gene's germline CDR1 is SGHAT and CDR2 FQNNGV. DNA of the CDR3: TGTGCCAGCAGCTTAACAGGGGTAAACACCATATATTTT. Protein sequence: CASSLTGVNTIYF.

The genes are TRBV7-2 and TRBJ2-7; perhaps TRBD2 as D (6 bases). Between the trimmed V and J ends, which lost 2 bases and 6 bases, there was a span of 11 bases. CDR3 length: 13 residues. Per the germline V gene, CDR1 is SGHTA and CDR2 is FQGNSA. The CDR3 sequence is CASSLPQGGEQYF. The CDR3 DNA reads as TGTGCCAGCAGCTTACCCCAGGGAGGCGAGCAGTACTTC.

This chain joins TRBV7-6 and TRBJ2-2, with 7 bases matching TRBD1. This CDR3 spans 17 amino acids. CDR1 SGHVS and CDR2 FNYEAQ come from the germline V gene. The junction had 8 bases not matched to a gene; V was cut back by 3 bases and J by 1 base. This CDR3 reads CASSFDRDELNTGELFF. The CDR3, as DNA: TGTGCCAGCAGCTTCGACAGGGACGAACTGAACACCGGGGAGCTGTTTTTT. The full variable domain, completed using reference TRBV7-6 and TRBJ2-2, is GAGVSQSPRYKVTKRGQDVALRCDPISGHVSLYWYRQALGQGPEFLTYFNYEAQQDKSGLPNDRFSAERPEGSISTLTIQRTEQRDSAMYRCASSFDRDELNTGELFFGEGSRLTVL.

V is TRBV5-1 and J is TRBJ1-3, with D possibly being TRBD1 (5 bases). Germline V gene sequence: CDR1 SGHRS, CDR2 YFSETQ. This CDR3 contains 15 residues. V lost 7 bases, J lost 6 bases, and 20 bases lay in between. The CDR3: CASSLSAGAENTIYF. CDR3 DNA: TGCGCCAGCTCCCTATCCGCTGGGGCTGAAAACACCATATATTTT.

The J gene is TRBJ2-7, the V gene TRBV4-3; tentative D call: TRBD2 (6 bases). The V end lost 1 base, the J end lost 2 bases, and 12 bases lay between the germline ends. CDR3 length equals 15 residues. Germline V lookup: CDR1 LGHNA, CDR2 YSLEER. The CDR3 region has the DNA TGCGCCAGCAGCCAAGTCTGGACGGGGGCCTACGAGCAGTACTTC. This encodes CASSQVWTGAYEQYF.

Regarding this clone: The same CDR3 is also encoded by other DNA sequences in this sample. The V gene is TRBV9, the J gene TRBJ2-3; 14 nucleotides line up with TRBD2. V trimming: 2 bases; J trimming: 1 base; junction bases outside the gene matches: 0. This CDR3 region has 16 residues. In germline, CDR1 is SGDLS, CDR2 YYNGEE. The DNA of the CDR3 is TGTGCCAGCAGCGTGGGACTAGCGGGGGGCACAGATACGCAGTATTTT. It encodes CASSVGLAGGTDTQYF.

The V call is TRBV19, the J call TRBJ1-5, with D maybe TRBD1 (5 bases). The CDR3 runs to 13 residues. Germline values: CDR1 LNHDA, CDR2 SQIVND (reference sequence). Deletions cut 9 bases from V and 6 bases from J, with 15 bases between. The DNA of the CDR3 is TGTGCCAGCGCGGGGGGAAATTTTCAGCCCCAGCATTTT. Translation: CASAGGNFQPQHF.

The rearrangement uses TRBV6-1 and TRBJ2-1, with 11 bases fitting TRBD2. Germline CDR1 is MNHNS and CDR2 is SASEGT. The ends lost 7 bases at V and 3 bases at J; junction bases unmatched: 2. This CDR3 is built from 14 residues. This CDR3 reads CASTGTSGYNEQFF. In DNA form, the CDR3 reads TGTGCCAGCACCGGGACTAGCGGCTACAATGAGCAGTTCTTC.

This chain links TRBV4-1 with TRBJ1-2, with D perhaps TRBD1 (5 bases). Germline loops: CDR1 MGHRA, CDR2 YSYEKL. This CDR3 is 14 amino acids long. V lost 4 bases and J 7 bases, leaving 16 bases between the germline ends. CDR3 sequence: CASSPRVGPSGYTF. The CDR3 DNA follows: TGCGCCAGCAGCCCCAGGGTAGGTCCCAGTGGCTACACCTTC.

CDR3 bases: TGTGCCTGGAGTGGTAGCGGGGGGAAGACCCAGTACTTC. Amino acids: CAWSGSGGKTQYF. The rearrangement uses TRBV30 and TRBJ2-5; 10 bases agree with TRBD2. Germline CDR1 GTSNPN, CDR2 SVGIG (reference sequence). The V segment lost 1 base and the J segment 6 bases; nucleotides outside the gene matches: 2. The CDR3 consists of 13 residues.

This clone was found once. The rearrangement links TRBV5-1 to TRBJ1-6; 7 nucleotides line up with TRBD1. The CDR3 is 14 amino acids. J lost 9 bases, V lost 4 bases, and 7 bases had no gene match. The germline CDR1 and CDR2 sequences are SGHRS and YFSETQ. CDR3 residues: CASSPGTVGSPLHF. In nucleotides, the CDR3 is TGCGCCAGCAGCCCTGGGACAGTAGGTTCACCCCTCCACTTT.

This clone has a single count. The chain employs TRBV19 and TRBJ2-2; tentative D call: TRBD1 (6 bases). From germline, CDR1 is LNHDA and CDR2 SQIVND (reference sequence). V lost 5 bases and J lost 5, with 15 bases in between. The CDR3 runs 15 residues. The CDR3 DNA sequence: TGTGCCAGTAGTTGGCAGGGGTTAGGTACCGGGGAGCTGTTTTTT. Amino acids: CASSWQGLGTGELFF.

The count of this clone is one. This sequence joins TRBV5-4 and TRBJ2-3; possibly TRBD1 for D (6 bases). CDR3 length: 15 amino acids. In germline, CDR1 is SGHNT, CDR2 YYREEE (reference sequence). Trimming cost V 3 bases and J 5 bases, with 16 bases left between them. The CDR3 DNA reads TGTGCCAGCAGCTCAGGGGCCAGGCTTGGAGATACGCAGTATTTT. Amino acid sequence: CASSSGARLGDTQYF.

V is TRBV7-9 and J is TRBJ2-7; 11 bases are a match to TRBD2. The germline gives CDR1 SEHNR, CDR2 FQNEAQ (reference sequence). V lost 4 bases and J lost 6; bases outside the gene matches: 11. This CDR3 has 16 amino acids. The CDR3: CASSSLASGGQIEQYF. CDR3 in DNA: TGTGCCAGCAGCTCCCTCGCTAGCGGGGGGCAGATCGAGCAGTACTTC.